This T cell receptor (beta chain) is drawn from a study of T cell responses to AZD1222 COVID-19 vaccine. Overall study findings and caveats: Across the whole spike, CD4 TCRs peaked at regions 160-218 and 743-854.

Trimming left V 3 bases short and J 5 bases short, with 14 bases between. The CDR3 is 15 residues long. Germline lookup yields CDR1 MNHEY and CDR2 SMNVEV (reference sequence). Using immunoSEQ multiplex PCR, the repertoire was profiled, and TCRdb retains in-frame clones only, with some absent. The profile shows 130,000 to 150,000 clones, about 90% of them singletons. As concerns this clone: Its matching antigen is unknown.

The clonotype originates from an adult in good health. The chain is built from TRBV27 and TRBJ1-5; TRBD1 is a possible D gene (5 bases). Source: peripheral blood, taken on day 0 of AZD1222 vaccination. Here the CDR3 reads CASSFGTPGDQPQHF. The DNA for the CDR3 is TGTGCCAGCAGTTTCGGGACTCCGGGGGATCAGCCCCAGCATTTT.